These 21 T cell receptor beta chains were sequenced from one sample in a study of T-cell memory formation after mild COVID-19. TCRdb processed the 5' RACE reads anew with MiXCR; each CDR3 protein has one entry. The sample yields about 150,000 distinct CDR3 sequences, 13% seen once. The source material was PBMCs or a T cell subset sorted from them (not recorded which). The source is a man aged 18 to 35 who had mild COVID-19 (a few samples of this study predate the infection). Cell type and time point are not known.

This chain uses TRBV12-3 or TRBV12-4 with TRBJ1-5; 9 positions agree with TRBD1. The CDR3 runs to 17 residues. Losses at the gene ends were 5 bases for V and 4 bases for J; bases not matched to a gene: 12. The CDR3 reads CASSPSRDRASNQPQHF. CDR3 in DNA: TGTGCCAGCAGTCCCTCCCGGGACAGGGCTTCTAATCAGCCCCAGCATTTT.

In its sample, this clonotype was seen many times. The chain couples TRBV7-2 to TRBJ2-7; tentatively, D is TRBD1 (5 bases). The CDR3 runs to 15 residues. Germline V lookup: CDR1 SGHTA, CDR2 FQGNSA. V was shortened by 1 base and J by 1 base, with 11 bases between the two germline ends. CDR3: CASSLDWGRSYEQYV. CDR3 DNA: TGTGCCAGCAGCTTAGATTGGGGCAGATCCTACGAGCAGTACGTC.

In this sample, this clonotype turned up a few times. V is TRBV2 and J is TRBJ2-7, with 7 bases fitting TRBD1. This CDR3 is 13 amino acids long. Germline V lookup: CDR1 SNHLY, CDR2 FYNNEI. CDR3: CASNRDSTYGQYV. DNA for the CDR3: TGTGCCAGCAATCGGGACAGCACCTACGGGCAGTACGTC.

This clonotype was picked up a small number of times. The V gene is TRBV20-1, the J gene TRBJ1-2, with 8 bases that match TRBD1. CDR3 length: 14 residues. Germline CDR1 and CDR2: DFQATT and SNEGSKA (reference sequence). With V trimmed by 6 bases and J by 4 bases, 10 bases remained unmatched. The CDR3 region is CSASRQGRVYGYTF. The CDR3 nucleotides read TGCAGTGCCTCCCGACAGGGGAGGGTCTATGGCTACACCTTC.

V and J are TRBV6-6 and TRBJ2-7; D assignment may be TRBD1 or TRBD2 (5 bases each). V lost 8 bases and J 3 bases, leaving 11 bases between the germline ends. This CDR3 region has 12 residues. CDR1 MNHNY and CDR2 SVGAGI come from the germline V gene (reference sequence). CDR3: CASEGPYYEQYV. DNA of the CDR3: TGTGCCAGCGAGGGGCCGTACTACGAGCAGTACGTC.

The chain employs TRBV5-5 and TRBJ2-1; tentatively, D is TRBD1 or TRBD2 (5 bases each). Germline CDR1 is SGHKS and CDR2 is YYEKEE (reference sequence). This CDR3 has 12 residues. V was trimmed by 2 bases and J by 9 bases, leaving 9 bases between them. CDR3 protein: CASSFRAGEQFF. In DNA, the CDR3 is TGTGCCAGCAGCTTCAGGGCGGGTGAGCAGTTCTTC. The full variable domain, in which reference TRBV5-5 and TRBJ2-1 provide the parts outside the CDR3, is DAGVTQSPTHLIKTRGQQVTLRCSPISGHKSVSWYQQVLGQGPQFIFQYYEKEERGRGNFPDRFSARQFPNYSSELNVNALLLGDSALYLCASSFRAGEQFFGPGTRLTVL.

This clonotype occurred a few times. The rearrangement uses TRBV5-4 and TRBJ2-1, with 12 nucleotides matching TRBD2. The germline gives CDR1 SGHNT, CDR2 YYREEE (reference sequence). This CDR3 has 15 residues. Trimming at V came to 4 bases and at J to 9 bases, leaving 8 bases not matched to a gene. The CDR3 protein is CASSQTSGGSGEQFF. DNA of the CDR3: TGTGCCAGCAGCCAAACTAGCGGGGGGTCTGGTGAGCAGTTCTTC. Full variable domain (outside the CDR3, taken from reference TRBV5-4 and TRBJ2-1): ETGVTQSPTHLIKTRGQQVTLRCSSQSGHNTVSWYQQALGQGPQFIFQYYREEENGRGNFPPRFSGLQFPNYSSELNVNALELDDSALYLCASSQTSGGSGEQFFGPGTRLTVL.

The CDR3 is CASCYPWGINGNEQFF. For the CDR3, the DNA is TGTGCCAGCTGCTACCCTTGGGGGATTAATGGGAATGAGCAGTTCTTC. V usage is TRBV21-1 and J usage is TRBJ2-1; TRBD1 was called by the table and not checked on the DNA. TRBV21-1 is labeled a pseudogene. CDR3 size: 16 residues.

This clonotype was counted only a few times. The CDR3 spells CASSSGTNPYEQYV. The CDR3 DNA follows: TGCGCCAGCAGCTCGGGGACAAACCCCTACGAGCAGTACGTC. The chain is built from TRBV5-1 and TRBJ2-7; weak D call: TRBD1 (6 bases). This CDR3 has 14 amino acids. The germline CDR1 and CDR2 sequences are SGHRS and YFSETQ. V was cut by 3 bases and J by 2 bases, with 12 bases left in between.

The rearrangement links TRBV5-1 to TRBJ1-2; perhaps TRBD1 as D (5 bases). V was trimmed by 0 bases and J by 4 bases, leaving 10 bases between them. This CDR3 is 14 amino acids long. Germline CDR1 is SGHRS and CDR2 is YFSETQ. CDR3 sequence (DNA): TGCGCCAGCAGCTTGGCCCGGGGGGGCTATGGCTACACCTTC. This gives the protein CASSLARGGYGYTF.

The chain combines TRBV18 with TRBJ2-1, with TRBD1 as a possible D gene (6 bases). This CDR3 contains 13 residues. CDR1 and CDR2 from the germline V gene are KGHSH and LQKENI. V lost 6 bases and J 9 bases, leaving 15 bases between the germline ends. The CDR3 loop reads CASSSMRGTEQFF. The CDR3 region has the DNA TGTGCCAGCTCCTCAATGAGGGGGACTGAGCAGTTCTTC.

This clonotype was picked up a small number of times. DNA for the CDR3: TGCGCCAGCAGCTTGGGGGACAGCATCCAAAGGACGCAGTATTTT. Protein: CASSLGDSIQRTQYF. The chain joins TRBV5-1 to TRBJ2-3; TRBD1 matches 7 bases. This CDR3 spans 15 amino acids. The trim removed 0 bases at V and 9 bases at J, leaving 10 bases unmatched. Looked up from germline, CDR1 is SGHRS and CDR2 is YFSETQ.

This chain joins TRBV3-1 and TRBJ2-7; D remains unclear. Germline-derived CDR1 and CDR2 are LGHDT and YNNKEL (reference sequence). V gave up 1 base and J gave up 2 bases, with 6 bases separating them. The CDR3 is made up of 13 amino acids. CDR3: CASSQAPAYEQYV. In DNA, the CDR3 is TGTGCCAGCAGCCAAGCCCCAGCCTACGAGCAGTACGTC.

This clonotype was recorded a few times. The chain carries TRBV28 and TRBJ1-1; 8 bases align to TRBD1. This CDR3 has 14 residues. Trimming took 5 bases from V and 6 from J; bases not matched to a gene: 8. Germline V gene data show CDR1 as MDHEN and CDR2 as SYDVKM. In DNA, the CDR3 is TGTGCCAGCAGTCCTCGACAGGGGATATCTGAAGCTTTCTTT. Amino acid sequence: CASSPRQGISEAFF. The variable domain in full, completed from reference TRBV28 and TRBJ1-1, reads DVKVTQSSRYLVKRTGEKVFLECVQDMDHENMFWYRQDPGLGLRLIYFSYDVKMKEKGDIPEGYSVSREKKERFSLILESASTNQTSMYLCASSPRQGISEAFFGQGTRLTVV.

This clonotype was recorded at least ten times. The J gene is TRBJ1-2, the V gene TRBV2; D call uncertain. Germline V gives CDR1 SNHLY, CDR2 FYNNEI. Trimming stripped 3 bases from V and 3 bases from J, with 8 bases between. The CDR3 consists of 13 residues. The CDR3 region is CASSDSAYYGYTF. DNA for the CDR3: TGTGCCAGCAGTGATTCGGCTTACTATGGCTACACCTTC.

The chain combines TRBV12-3 or TRBV12-4 with TRBJ2-5; D not certain. Trimming took off 5 bases at V and 0 bases at J, with 10 bases between the two ends. The CDR3 is made up of 14 amino acids. The CDR3 nucleotides read TGTGCCAGCAGTCCCTACACGTACCAAGAGACCCAGTACTTC. Encoded protein: CASSPYTYQETQYF.

This clonotype was counted only a few times. The rearrangement uses TRBV28 and TRBJ2-1; 9 bases are a match to TRBD2. The CDR3 contains 14 residues. The germline CDR1 and CDR2 sequences are MDHEN and SYDVKM. The ends lost 7 bases at V and 4 bases at J; junction bases unmatched: 5. CDR3 sequence: CASTAGGRYNEQFF. CDR3 coding DNA: TGTGCCAGCACCGCGGGGGGGCGATACAATGAGCAGTTCTTC.

The J gene is TRBJ2-4, the V gene TRBV9; D is unresolved. This CDR3 contains 16 residues. Per germline, CDR1 SGDLS and CDR2 YYNGEE. Trimming removed 0 bases from V and 2 bases from J, with 12 bases in between. This CDR3 is CASSVGPSLTKNIQYF. The DNA of the CDR3 is TGTGCCAGCAGCGTAGGTCCGTCCCTAACCAAAAACATTCAGTACTTC.

The chain links TRBV13 to TRBJ2-7; 7 bases are shared with TRBD1. Losses at the gene ends were 5 bases for V and 5 bases for J; bases not matched to a gene: 6. This CDR3 comprises 13 residues. The germline gives CDR1 PRHDT, CDR2 FYEKMQ (reference sequence). The chain's CDR3 is CASSLDRAHEQYF. As DNA, the CDR3 is TGTGCCAGCAGCCTAGACAGGGCCCACGAGCAGTACTTC.

In regard to this clonotype: A much larger clone lies one base from this, so it may be a read error. This is likely a read error, given that the CDR3 carries no conserved phenylalanine or tryptophan at its end. J is TRBJ2-1 and V is TRBV7-9, with 8 bases that match TRBD2. Trimming at V came to 5 bases and at J to 0 bases, leaving 3 bases not matched to a gene. Germline CDR1 is SEHNR and CDR2 is FQNEAQ (reference sequence). The CDR3 is made up of 15 amino acids. CDR3 sequence (DNA): TGTGCCAGCAGCCAGCGGGGGAGCTCCTACAATGAGCAGTTCTTA. Amino acids: CASSQRGSSYNEQFL.

The chain has TRBV12-3 or TRBV12-4 and TRBJ2-1, with a possible D match to TRBD2 (6 bases). The V end lost 3 bases, the J end lost 12 bases, and 6 bases lay between the germline ends. This CDR3 is built from 10 residues. DNA of the CDR3: TGTGCCAGCAGTTTGGGGGGGCAGTTCTTC. Translating gives CASSLGGQFF.